This T cell receptor (beta chain) derives from a study of T cells in Graves' hyperthyroidism and ophthalmopathy. Study outcomes and limitations: Blood also contained most expanded thyroid clonotypes above 0.001.

TCR beta CDR3 sequences were amplified from RNA transcripts. Initially, a first-round RT-PCR of the TCR CDR3 employed the HTBI primer set. TCRdb re-called the multiplex PCR reads with MiXCR, one entry per CDR3 protein. The sample has 560,000 or so distinct CDR3 sequences, 15% to 20% seen once; the top ten hold approximately 48%. Ophthalmopathy cases met thresholds of Clinical Activity Score at least 3, NOSPECS grade at least 4 and duration under 3 months. Reasons for excluding patients were uncontrolled infection, other autoimmune disease, pregnancy or lactation. Clinical symptoms, serum thyroxine, TRAb, thyroid ultrasound and orbital computed tomography established diagnosis. This CDR3 is built from 14 residues. V shed 5 bases and J shed 5 bases, with 18 bases lying between them. Germline V lookup: CDR1 SQVTM, CDR2 ANQGSEA. This clonotype was observed at least ten times. Its antigen remains unknown.

The specimen was blood. The J gene is TRBJ1-1, the V gene TRBV29-1; D might be TRBD1 (5 bases). The sequence came from a man in his forties or fifties with Graves' ophthalmopathy. The CDR3 sequence is CSVIRVMGGTEAFF. For the CDR3, the DNA is TGCAGCGTTATAAGGGTTATGGGGGGGACTGAAGCTTTCTTT. The complete variable domain, with remaining parts taken from reference TRBV29-1 and TRBJ1-1, reads SAVISQKPSRDICQRGTSLTIQCQVDSQVTMMFWYRQQPGQSLTLIATANQGSEATYESGFVIDKFPISRPNLTFSTLTVSNMSPEDSSIYLCSVIRVMGGTEAFFGQGTRLTVV.